This TCR beta chain emerged from a study of T-cell memory formation after mild COVID-19. Study summary: The study found TCR clusters largely donor specific.

This clonotype has a count of ten or more. Its antigen is currently unknown. The CDR3 extends over 13 amino acids. V lost 4 bases and J lost 7; bases outside the gene matches: 7. One entry per CDR3 protein results from TCRdb running MiXCR on the 5' RACE reads. The table includes 200,000 or so distinct CDR3 sequences, over 9% detected once. Findings and caveats of the study: Pre-infection memory carried some responding clones, suggesting that cross-reactive memory joined.

This sequence originates from a man younger than 35 who had mild COVID-19 (a few samples of this study predate the infection). Cell type and time point are not known. The V and J genes are TRBV12-3 or TRBV12-4 and TRBJ2-7; 7 bases line up with TRBD2. Material for sequencing was PBMCs or a T cell subset sorted from them (not recorded which). The CDR3 DNA is TGTGCCAGCAGTTCCGGAGGGAGGGAGGAGCAGTACGTC. As protein: CASSSGGREEQYV.